A single sample gave rise to the 20 T cell receptor beta chains below, sequenced in a study of T-cell reconstitution after alpha-beta-depleted transplantation in children (dated by TCRdb to 2016 to 2017). Receptor libraries were prepared by PCR. Sequenced on an Illumina HiSeq 2500. TCR libraries were prepared with molecular barcoding, using unique molecular identifiers to normalize TCRbeta repertoire quantification. Using fastp trimming at Q25 and MiXCR clonotype assembly, TCRdb reanalyzed the public sequencing data and kept in-frame beta chains. Under each unique CDR3 protein, matching rows form one entry showing the most common genes and DNA. The sample table holds some 310,000 distinct CDR3 sequences, of which 23% were seen once. The ten largest account for 9.5% to 12% of the sample. The sample's treatment or condition, from its label and the paper: allogeneic hematopoietic cell transplantation with graft depleted of TCRalphabeta T cells and CD19 B cells.

Sample: PBMCs, mostly from graft donor cells, taken 180 days after TCRalphabeta/CD19-depleted stem cell transplant. The origin of the receptors is a male patient between 5 and 17 years old who had a stem cell transplant for acute lymphoblastic leukemia, so the T cells may come from the graft donor.

The chain couples TRBV9 to TRBJ1-2; 7 nucleotides agree with TRBD1. This CDR3 has 15 amino acids. Germline V lookup: CDR1 SGDLS, CDR2 YYNGEE. V gave up 0 bases and J gave up 7 bases; unmatched junction bases: 9. The CDR3 spells CASSVAQSGGFGYTF. The CDR3 DNA follows: TGTGCCAGCAGCGTAGCTCAGTCAGGGGGATTTGGCTACACCTTC.

The chain uses TRBV20-1 and TRBJ2-1; D remains unclear. CDR3 length equals 13 residues. Trimming pared 1 base from V and 12 bases from J, leaving 16 bases between. In germline, CDR1 is DFQATT, CDR2 SNEGSKA (reference sequence). CDR3 residues: CSARANGVFSQFF. In DNA, the CDR3 is TGCAGTGCTAGAGCGAACGGTGTTTTTTCGCAGTTCTTC.

This clonotype was picked up a small number of times. The rearrangement links TRBV7-8 to TRBJ2-2, with 9 nucleotides matching TRBD2. Germline loops: CDR1 SGHVS, CDR2 FQNEAQ. V was clipped by 5 bases and J by 5 bases; unmatched bases: 9. The CDR3 consists of 16 residues. CDR3 region: CASSPVGLAATGELFF. The CDR3 DNA reads TGTGCCAGCAGCCCAGTGGGACTAGCAGCTACCGGGGAGCTGTTTTTT.

The sample holds a few counts of this clonotype. The gene calls are TRBV7-9 and TRBJ2-3; no definite D call. Trimming took 2 bases from V and 2 from J, leaving 14 bases between them. This CDR3 contains 16 residues. Germline values: CDR1 SEHNR, CDR2 FQNEAQ (reference sequence). The CDR3 nucleotides are TGTGCCAGCAGCTTACCGATCTCAGGTTTCACAGATACGCAGTATTTT. Encoded protein: CASSLPISGFTDTQYF.

The rearrangement links TRBV7-3 to TRBJ2-1, with D perhaps assigned TRBD1 or TRBD2 (5 bases each). CDR3 length: 15 residues. Germline V lookup: CDR1 SGHTA, CDR2 FQGTGA. V dropped 5 bases and J dropped 7 bases, with 18 bases sitting between them. The CDR3, as DNA: TGTGCCAGCAGCCCTTATGCCCAGGGACCAAATGAGCAGTTCTTC. This encodes CASSPYAQGPNEQFF.

This clonotype has only a few counts. The chain has TRBV9 and TRBJ1-2; no firm D call. The CDR3 is 14 amino acids. Germline V CDR1 and CDR2: SGDLS, YYNGEE. The ends were cut back, 0 bases at V and 8 bases at J, with 14 bases in the middle. CDR3 DNA sequence: TGTGCCAGCAGCGTAGTTAGCCAGGTCCCGGGCTACACCTTC. Its translation: CASSVVSQVPGYTF.

This clonotype has a handful of counts. The chain links TRBV5-1 to TRBJ2-1; the D is unclear. Looked up from germline, CDR1 is SGHRS and CDR2 is YFSETQ. V gave up 4 bases and J gave up 1 base, with 12 bases separating them. The length of the CDR3 is 15 residues. Here the CDR3 reads CASSHPYHSYNEQFF. The CDR3 DNA sequence: TGCGCCAGCAGCCACCCCTATCATTCCTACAATGAGCAGTTCTTC.

The rearrangement joins TRBV18 to TRBJ1-4, with TRBD1 as a possible D gene (5 bases). CDR3 length: 14 amino acids. Germline-derived CDR1 and CDR2 are KGHSH and LQKENI. The V end lost 2 bases, the J end lost 8 bases, and 12 bases lay between the germline ends. CDR3 in amino acids: CASSPSREGEKLFF. The DNA for the CDR3 is TGTGCCAGCTCACCATCCAGGGAAGGGGAAAAACTGTTTTTT.

J is TRBJ2-5 and V is TRBV4-1; the match to TRBD1 covers 7 bases. V lost 5 bases and J lost 5; bases outside the gene matches: 8. The CDR3 is made up of 14 amino acids. The germline V gene encodes CDR1 MGHRA and CDR2 YSYEKL. The CDR3 DNA is TGCGCCAGCAGCGTTCGAGGGGGCCGGGAGACCCAGTACTTC. Protein sequence: CASSVRGGRETQYF.

Only a few counts were recorded for this clonotype. The chain carries TRBV5-5 and TRBJ2-3; D may match TRBD1 or TRBD2 (6 bases each). Looked up from germline, CDR1 is SGHKS and CDR2 is YYEKEE (reference sequence). V was trimmed by 0 bases and J by 3 bases, leaving 14 bases between them. This CDR3 has 16 amino acids. CDR3 sequence (DNA): TGTGCCAGCAGCTTGGCTAGGGGGGTGATTACAGATACGCAGTATTTT. This translates into CASSLARGVITDTQYF.

This clonotype was found a few times. The chain joins TRBV29-1 to TRBJ2-2; TRBD2 matches at 8 bases. CDR1 is SQVTM, CDR2 ANQGSEA, per germline. The CDR3 has 14 amino acids. The J segment lost 4 bases and the V segment lost 7 bases, leaving 8 bases of the junction unmatched. The CDR3 DNA reads TGCAGCGCCCCTGTAGCGGGGCTCACCGGGGAGCTGTTTTTT. Translating it yields CSAPVAGLTGELFF.

The chain combines TRBV27 with TRBJ2-7; 10 bases map to TRBD1. The V gene's germline CDR1 is MNHEY and CDR2 SMNVEV (reference sequence). Trimming removed 3 bases from V and 5 bases from J; junction bases left unmatched: 16. The CDR3 consists of 18 residues. The DNA of the CDR3 is TGTGCCAGCAGTTTCCGGGGACTGTGGACAGGGGGACGTGACGAGCAGTACTTC. This encodes CASSFRGLWTGGRDEQYF.

The gene calls are TRBV9 and TRBJ2-7; 8 bases fit TRBD2. The CDR3 length is 17 residues. The ends lost 0 bases at V and 1 base at J; junction bases unmatched: 9. From germline, CDR1 is SGDLS and CDR2 YYNGEE. The CDR3 here is CASSVGVGLAASYEQYF. CDR3 DNA sequence: TGTGCCAGCAGCGTAGGAGTCGGACTAGCCGCTTCCTACGAGCAGTACTTC.

This rearrangement joins TRBV6-2 or TRBV6-3 to TRBJ2-1; weak D call: TRBD1 (5 bases). CDR3 size: 16 residues. V lost 6 bases, J lost 7 bases, and 22 bases lay in between. Germline CDR1 and CDR2: MNHEY and SVGEGT. This chain's CDR3 is CASSLIPSGNRNEQFF. CDR3 sequence (DNA): TGTGCCAGCAGCCTAATACCTTCAGGGAATCGGAATGAGCAGTTCTTC.

This clonotype was seen only a few times. V gene TRBV10-3 combines with J gene TRBJ2-5; TRBD2 aligns across 10 bases. Germline CDR1 ENHRY, CDR2 SYGVKD. This CDR3 comprises 15 residues. With V trimmed by 5 bases and J by 4 bases, 7 bases remained unmatched. CDR3 residues: CAISLLAGEGETQYF. CDR3 sequence (DNA): TGTGCCATCAGTCTCCTAGCGGGAGAGGGAGAGACCCAGTACTTC.

The V call is TRBV10-1, the J call TRBJ2-5, with 8 bases fitting TRBD1. V lost 8 bases, J lost 1 base, and 12 bases stayed unmatched. This CDR3 region has 16 residues. CDR1 WNHNN and CDR2 SYGVQD come from the germline V gene (reference sequence). Here the CDR3 reads CASAGWVGQVQETQYF. CDR3 nucleotide sequence: TGCGCCAGCGCCGGTTGGGTGGGACAGGTCCAAGAGACCCAGTACTTC.

This clonotype appeared a few times. This chain uses TRBV20-1 with TRBJ2-1; D gene uncertain. V lost 4 bases and J lost 5, with 9 bases in between. Germline V gives CDR1 DFQATT, CDR2 SNEGSKA (reference sequence). The CDR3 totals 12 residues. In nucleotides, the CDR3 is TGCAGTGCTATGGACCATCACAATGAGCAGTTCTTC. It translates to CSAMDHHNEQFF.

The chain joins TRBV9 to TRBJ2-7; tentatively, D is TRBD1 (6 bases). Germline-derived CDR1 and CDR2 are SGDLS and YYNGEE. There are 15 residues in the CDR3. Trimming shortened V by 0 bases and J by 6 bases, and 16 bases separated the two germline ends. Here the CDR3 DNA reads TGTGCCAGCAGCGTAGCGGCAGGGGATGTGGGCGAGCAGTACTTC. It specifies CASSVAAGDVGEQYF. Full variable domain (missing parts from reference TRBV9 and TRBJ2-7): DSGVTQTPKHLITATGQRVTLRCSPRSGDLSVYWYQQSLDQGLQFLIQYYNGEERAKGNILERFSAQQFPDLHSELNLSSLELGDSALYFCASSVAAGDVGEQYFGPGTRLTVT.

At least ten counts were recorded for this clonotype. This chain connects TRBV27 to TRBJ2-7; the D is unclear. Germline V gene sequence: CDR1 MNHEY, CDR2 SMNVEV (reference sequence). Trimming pared 5 bases from V and 4 bases from J, leaving 9 bases between. This CDR3 has 12 amino acids. For the CDR3, the DNA is TGTGCCAGCAGTCCGGACGGATACGAGCAGTACTTC. Translation: CASSPDGYEQYF.

The gene calls are TRBV7-6 and TRBJ2-7, with D hard to call. Germline V gene sequence: CDR1 SGHVS, CDR2 FNYEAQ. The length of the CDR3 is 13 residues. V was pared by 5 bases and J by 3 bases, with 11 bases between. DNA of the CDR3: TGTGCCAGCAGCCACGCCTCGGGCTACGAGCAGTACTTC. It encodes CASSHASGYEQYF.